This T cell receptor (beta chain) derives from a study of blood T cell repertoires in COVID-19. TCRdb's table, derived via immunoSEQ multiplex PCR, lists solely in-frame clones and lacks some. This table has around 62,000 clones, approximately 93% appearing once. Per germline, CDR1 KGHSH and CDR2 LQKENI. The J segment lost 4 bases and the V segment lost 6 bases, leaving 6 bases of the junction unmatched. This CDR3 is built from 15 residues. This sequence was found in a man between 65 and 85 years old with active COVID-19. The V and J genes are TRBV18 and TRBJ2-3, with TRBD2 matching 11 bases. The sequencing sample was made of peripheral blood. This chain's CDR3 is CASSPGTSGPDTQYF. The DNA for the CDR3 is TGTGCCAGCTCCCCCGGGACTAGCGGCCCAGATACGCAGTATTTT.